A single sample is the source of the 12 T cell receptor beta chains below, sequenced in a study of regulatory dendritic cells for organ transplantation. Here immunoSEQ multiplex PCR was the method, and the copy in TCRdb shows in-frame clones only, minus some. In the table there are fewer than 15,000 clones, roughly 90% of which are singletons. Their specific antigens are unknown. Sorted subsets were CFSE-labeled and cultured roughly five days with allogeneic dendritic cells. The sequenced sample was naive CD8+ T cells from blood cultured with regulatory dendritic cells. Subset noted: CD45RA+ naive T cells. All receptors come from a human donor in good health.

This rearrangement joins TRBV27 to TRBJ2-3; perhaps TRBD2 as D (5 bases). The germline V and J ends were trimmed by 5 bases and 0 bases, with 15 bases remaining between them. CDR3 length: 16 residues. In germline, CDR1 is MNHEY, CDR2 SMNVEV (reference sequence). The CDR3 reads CASSTRLPHSTDTQYF. The CDR3 region has the DNA TGTGCCAGCAGTACGCGACTACCCCACAGCACAGATACGCAGTATTTT.

The chain joins TRBV7-6 to TRBJ1-5, with 10 positions matching TRBD1. CDR1 SGHVS and CDR2 FNYEAQ come from the germline V gene. This CDR3 contains 17 residues. V trimming: 1 base; J trimming: 0 bases; junction bases outside the gene matches: 3. The CDR3 DNA sequence: TGTGCCAGCAGCTTAGGACAGGGGGCTAATAGCAATCAGCCCCAGCATTTT. Amino acids: CASSLGQGANSNQPQHF.

This clone has only one observation. The CDR3: CASRGTWGQGSYNEQFF. CDR3 nucleotide sequence: TGTGCCAGCAGGGGTACGTGGGGACAGGGATCCTACAATGAGCAGTTCTTC. The chain joins TRBV2 to TRBJ2-1, with TRBD1 matching 9 bases. The CDR3 spans 17 residues. After removal of 6 bases from V and 1 base from J, the junction contained 10 bases not matched to a gene. In germline, CDR1 is SNHLY, CDR2 FYNNEI.

The chain is built from TRBV19 and TRBJ2-1, with 9 bases identical to TRBD2. Germline V lookup: CDR1 LNHDA, CDR2 SQIVND (reference sequence). The CDR3 contains 16 residues. The ends lost 4 bases at V and 4 bases at J; junction bases unmatched: 8. The CDR3 bases are TGTGCCAGTAGTACCCAGGGTAGCGGGAGTTACAATGAGCAGTTCTTC. Its protein product is CASSTQGSGSYNEQFF.

V gene TRBV2 combines with J gene TRBJ1-6; D not resolved. Germline CDR1 is SNHLY and CDR2 is FYNNEI. CDR3 size: 18 residues. V was cut by 0 bases and J by 7 bases, with 19 bases left in between. The CDR3 DNA reads as TGTGCCAGCAGTGAAGCGCGTATAGATTGGATGAAGAATTCACCCCTCCACTTT. It codes for CASSEARIDWMKNSPLHF. Based on the CDR3 plus reference TRBV2 and TRBJ1-6, the full variable domain is EPEVTQTPSHQVTQMGQEVILRCVPISNHLYFYWYRQILGQKVEFLVSFYNNEISEKSEIFDDQFSVERPDGSNFTLKIRSTKLEDSAMYFCASSEARIDWMKNSPLHFGNGTRLTVT.

This rearrangement joins TRBV19 to TRBJ1-1; weak D call: TRBD1 (5 bases). Trimming took 4 bases from V and 2 from J, leaving 11 bases between them. This CDR3 has 14 amino acids. Germline values: CDR1 LNHDA, CDR2 SQIVND (reference sequence). The CDR3 bases are TGTGCCAGTAGTACCTTGGGACCTAACACTGAAGCTTTCTTT. It translates to CASSTLGPNTEAFF.

Notes on this clone: The junction shows a germline mismatch at one end, possibly a read error. CDR3 bases: TGTGCCTGGAGTCCCCGCGGGGGGGGACACTATGGCTGCACCTTC. It codes for CAWSPRGGGHYGCTF. V and J are TRBV30 and TRBJ1-2; D might be TRBD1 (6 bases). The CDR3 runs to 15 residues. Germline-derived CDR1 and CDR2 are GTSNPN and SVGIG (reference sequence).

The rearrangement uses TRBV7-2 and TRBJ1-5, with D perhaps matching TRBD1 (5 bases). Germline V gene lookup returns CDR1 SGHTA and CDR2 FQGNSA. The CDR3 contains 16 residues. Trimming removed 4 bases at V and 0 bases at J, with 13 bases between. The CDR3 nucleotides are TGTGCCAGCAGCTCATCCTCGGGACTTAGCAATCAGCCCCAGCATTTT. This translates into CASSSSSGLSNQPQHF. The variable domain in full, completed from reference TRBV7-2 and TRBJ1-5, reads GAGVSQSPSNKVTEKGKDVELRCDPISGHTALYWYRQSLGQGLEFLIYFQGNSAPDKSGLPSDRFSAERTGGSVSTLTIQRTQQEDSAVYLCASSSSSGLSNQPQHFGDGTRLSIL.

V usage is TRBV4-2 and J usage is TRBJ2-7; tentatively, D is TRBD1 (6 bases). Germline CDR1 and CDR2: LGHNA and YNFKEQ. The CDR3 totals 13 residues. Trimming left V 3 bases short and J 5 bases short, with 11 bases between. The CDR3 DNA is TGTGCCAGCAGCCAGGGGGCCGGGGACGAGCAGTACTTC. This codes for CASSQGAGDEQYF.

The chain is built from TRBV6-5 and TRBJ2-7; D possibly uses TRBD1 or TRBD2 (5 bases each). CDR3 length equals 13 residues. The germline V and J ends were trimmed by 0 bases and 5 bases, with 8 bases remaining between them. Germline V gene lookup returns CDR1 MNHEY and CDR2 SVGAGI. The CDR3 loop is CASSYSWGNEQYF. The CDR3 coding sequence is TGTGCCAGCAGTTACTCGTGGGGGAACGAGCAGTACTTC.

The chain combines TRBV5-6 with TRBJ2-2; D not resolved. V was shortened by 0 bases and J by 7 bases, with 10 bases between the two germline ends. The CDR3 is 14 residues long. CDR1 is SGHDT and CDR2 is YYEEEE in the germline V gene. This chain's CDR3 is CASSLETARGELFF. DNA of the CDR3: TGTGCCAGCAGCTTGGAGACGGCCCGCGGGGAGCTGTTTTTT.

The rearrangement joins TRBV27 to TRBJ2-7; D is possibly TRBD1 (6 bases). The CDR3 extends over 14 amino acids. V was pared by 5 bases and J by 3 bases, with 14 bases between. Germline lookup yields CDR1 MNHEY and CDR2 SMNVEV (reference sequence). Written as DNA, the CDR3 is TGTGCCAGCAGTCTAGGGCAGGGGCACTACGAGCAGTACTTC. It specifies CASSLGQGHYEQYF.